Below are 19 T cell receptor beta chains sequenced from a single sample in a study of Ad26.COV2.S vaccination and SARS-CoV-2 variants. Treatment indicated: roughly 18 received Ad26.COV2.S at low or high dose, single or two shots; 5 received placebo; per-sample allocation not given. On day 63 after the first injection, vaccine and placebo recipients gave samples. Assay used: immunoSEQ multiplex PCR; TCRdb lists only in-frame clones, some missing. Among more than 300,000 clones listed, just under 85% were seen once. The specimen comprised peripheral blood, sampled in a trial of Ad26.COV2.S vaccine versus placebo. These receptors were taken from a person aged 18-65 years who received the Ad26.COV2.S COVID-19 vaccine or a placebo.

This chain uses TRBV29-1 with TRBJ1-1; D gene unclear. Germline V gives CDR1 SQVTM, CDR2 ANQGSEA. This CDR3 is built from 10 residues. Between the trimmed V and J ends, which lost 8 bases and 8 bases, there was a span of 12 bases. The CDR3: CSLPPAEAFF. CDR3 nucleotide sequence: TGCAGCTTGCCTCCGGCAGAAGCTTTCTTT.

The V and J genes are TRBV5-1 and TRBJ2-3; D remains ambiguous. From germline, CDR1 is SGHRS and CDR2 YFSETQ. CDR3 length equals 13 residues. V dropped 0 bases and J dropped 6 bases, with 8 bases sitting between them. CDR3 residues: CASSLASVDTQYF. CDR3 bases: TGCGCCAGCAGCTTGGCCTCAGTGGATACGCAGTATTTT.

The gene calls are TRBV7-8 and TRBJ1-5; D may be TRBD1 (5 bases). This CDR3 spans 16 amino acids. The germline V gene encodes CDR1 SGHVS and CDR2 FQNEAQ. V gave up 1 base and J gave up 2 bases, with 12 bases separating them. The CDR3 spells CASSLGWGEGNQPQHF. Here the CDR3 DNA reads TGTGCCAGCAGCTTAGGGTGGGGGGAAGGCAATCAGCCCCAGCATTTT.

The chain recombines TRBV3-1 (or the pseudogene TRBV3-2) with TRBJ2-5; TRBD2 might be the D (6 bases). CDR1 and CDR2 from the germline V gene are LGHDT and YNNKEL (reference sequence). V was cut by 4 bases and J by 5 bases, with 17 bases left in between. The CDR3 consists of 15 residues. The CDR3 DNA reads TGTGCCAGCAGCCTGACGCAGGGCGGGGTGGAGACCCAGTACTTC. Amino acids: CASSLTQGGVETQYF.

The rearrangement links TRBV7-3 to TRBJ2-5; the D is unclear. Trimming stripped 5 bases from V and 2 bases from J, with 9 bases between. This CDR3 is built from 13 residues. Germline V gives CDR1 SGHTA, CDR2 FQGTGA. The CDR3 spells CASSATFQETQYF. For the CDR3, the DNA is TGTGCCAGCAGCGCGACATTTCAAGAGACCCAGTACTTC.

V and J are TRBV7-2 and TRBJ2-1; tentative D call: TRBD2 (6 bases). CDR1 SGHTA and CDR2 FQGNSA come from the germline V gene. Deletions cut 4 bases from V and 7 bases from J, with 14 bases between. CDR3 size: 14 residues. CDR3 sequence reads: CASSSYRLGNEQFF. The CDR3, as DNA: TGTGCCAGCAGCTCCTACCGACTAGGAAATGAGCAGTTCTTC.

The chain couples TRBV19 to TRBJ1-2; no clear D gene. Between the trimmed V and J ends, which lost 1 base and 8 bases, there was a span of 14 bases. Germline values: CDR1 LNHDA, CDR2 SQIVND (reference sequence). The CDR3 runs to 14 residues. CDR3 sequence reads: CASSIVPGSGGYTF. The CDR3 DNA is TGTGCCAGTAGTATAGTTCCCGGTAGTGGAGGCTACACCTTC.

J is TRBJ2-3 and V is TRBV9; 10 nucleotides agree with TRBD1. This CDR3 has 16 residues. From germline, CDR1 is SGDLS and CDR2 YYNGEE. Trimming cost V 3 bases and J 4 bases; bases outside gene matches: 8. The CDR3 nucleotides are TGTGCCAGCAGCGCCGGAGGACAGGGGGTCGCAGATACGCAGTATTTT. Translated: CASSAGGQGVADTQYF.

The chain couples TRBV11-2 to TRBJ2-1; TRBD2 matches at 7 bases. This CDR3 region has 14 residues. Trimming removed 0 bases from V and 8 bases from J; junction bases left unmatched: 4. Germline CDR1 reads SGHAT; CDR2 reads FQNNGV. The CDR3 loop reads CASSLDRLAYEQFF. The CDR3 bases are TGTGCCAGCAGCTTAGATAGACTAGCATATGAGCAGTTCTTC.

In this sample, this clone turned up a few times. This chain connects TRBV7-2 to TRBJ2-3, with D perhaps matching TRBD2 (5 bases). This CDR3 region has 14 residues. Germline V gene sequence: CDR1 SGHTA, CDR2 FQGNSA. The V and J ends lost 2 bases and 2 bases respectively, with 8 bases between them. The DNA for the CDR3 is TGTGCCAGCAGCTTACAGCGGTCCACAGATACGCAGTATTTT. Translated: CASSLQRSTDTQYF.

A single count supports this clone. The V gene is TRBV9, the J gene TRBJ2-1; 7 positions match TRBD1. This CDR3 comprises 15 residues. Germline values: CDR1 SGDLS, CDR2 YYNGEE. V gave up 3 bases and J gave up 4 bases; unmatched junction bases: 7. CDR3 DNA sequence: TGTGCCAGCAGCGAATCCGGGACAGCGTACAATGAGCAGTTCTTC. This gives the protein CASSESGTAYNEQFF.

The chain employs TRBV5-4 and TRBJ2-2; tentatively, D is TRBD2 (5 bases). The ends were cut back, 4 bases at V and 1 base at J, with 11 bases in the middle. The CDR3 covers 15 residues. Germline CDR1 and CDR2: SGHNT and YYREEE (reference sequence). CDR3: CASSPARGNTGELFF. As DNA, the CDR3 is TGTGCCAGCAGCCCGGCACGGGGGAACACCGGGGAGCTGTTTTTT.

J is TRBJ2-2 and V is TRBV5-1; 7 bases are shared with TRBD1. The germline gives CDR1 SGHRS, CDR2 YFSETQ. V lost 2 bases and J lost 5; bases outside the gene matches: 3. The length of the CDR3 is 14 residues. DNA of the CDR3: TGCGCCAGCAGCTTAACAGGGGTGACCGGGGAGCTGTTTTTT. Amino acid sequence: CASSLTGVTGELFF.

The chain recombines TRBV15 with TRBJ2-7; TRBD1 matches 8 bases. Germline V CDR1 and CDR2: LNHNV, YYDKDF (reference sequence). V dropped 5 bases and J dropped 7; count of bases not matched to a gene: 13. The CDR3 has 15 residues. CDR3: CATSGTYGQGGEQYF. As DNA, the CDR3 is TGTGCCACCAGCGGAACCTACGGACAGGGCGGGGAGCAGTACTTC.

The chain couples TRBV4-1 to TRBJ2-1, with D possibly matching TRBD1 (6 bases). The CDR3 is made up of 16 amino acids. The ends were cut back, 4 bases at V and 8 bases at J, with 21 bases in the middle. Germline V lookup: CDR1 MGHRA, CDR2 YSYEKL. The CDR3 region is CASSPTGLGLGDEQFF. In DNA, the CDR3 is TGCGCCAGCAGCCCCACAGGGTTGGGGCTGGGCGATGAGCAGTTCTTC.

Comment on this clone: Different DNA sequences within this sample yield the same CDR3. The V gene is TRBV9, the J gene TRBJ1-4; weak D call: TRBD1 (6 bases). The V and J ends lost 0 bases and 4 bases respectively, with 10 bases between them. The CDR3 extends over 15 amino acids. Germline V CDR1 and CDR2: SGDLS, YYNGEE. The CDR3 region is CASSVGGRGNEKLFF. CDR3 nucleotides: TGTGCCAGCAGCGTAGGGGGGCGAGGTAATGAAAAACTGTTTTTT. The whole variable domain, filled in from reference TRBV9 and TRBJ1-4, reads DSGVTQTPKHLITATGQRVTLRCSPRSGDLSVYWYQQSLDQGLQFLIQYYNGEERAKGNILERFSAQQFPDLHSELNLSSLELGDSALYFCASSVGGRGNEKLFFGSGTQLSVL.

CDR3 sequence: CASSFELAGGSYEQYF. Written as DNA, the CDR3 is TGCGCCAGCAGCTTTGAGCTAGCGGGGGGCTCCTACGAGCAGTACTTC. V and J are TRBV5-1 and TRBJ2-7; TRBD2 matches at 11 bases. CDR3 length: 16 amino acids. Unmatched junction bases numbered 4, after V lost 2 bases and J lost 0 bases. The germline CDR1 and CDR2 sequences are SGHRS and YFSETQ.

The rearrangement links TRBV4-1 to TRBJ1-2; D is possibly TRBD1 (5 bases). Trimming shortened V by 1 base and J by 5 bases, and 8 bases separated the two germline ends. This CDR3 contains 13 residues. Germline CDR1 MGHRA, CDR2 YSYEKL. CDR3 sequence: CASSQAGGYGYTF. CDR3 coding DNA: TGCGCCAGCAGCCAAGCCGGGGGGTATGGCTACACCTTC.

The chain employs TRBV4-2 and TRBJ2-1; possible D gene TRBD2, 6 bases. Germline V gene sequence: CDR1 LGHNA, CDR2 YNFKEQ. V dropped 1 base and J dropped 8 bases, with 9 bases sitting between them. This CDR3 is built from 13 residues. The CDR3 loop is CASSQGGVDEQFF. The CDR3 DNA reads as TGTGCCAGCAGCCAAGGCGGGGTCGATGAGCAGTTCTTC.